This is a list of T cell receptor beta chains from one sample in a study of CD8 T cells in Susac syndrome. In TCRdb, the immunoSEQ multiplex PCR reads were re-called with MiXCR into one record per CDR3 protein. The sample contains 150,000 or so distinct CDR3 sequences, around 93% of which appear only once. Sequenced: CD4+ T cells from PBMCs. The receptor set was obtained from a human donor with Susac syndrome. CDR3s include the opening cysteine and the closing phenylalanine or tryptophan. The D gene is left open where the match is weak. A clone size is listed for some rows: how often the clone was seen (once, few, many), or a class if it is expanded.

D	size	J	V	DNA	CDR3
TRBD2	-	TRBJ2-1	TRBV2	TGTGCCAGCATGCGTGCGAGCGGGAGGGACAATGAGCAGTTCTTC	CASMRASGRDNEQFF
-	-	TRBJ2-5	TRBV20-1	TGCAGTGCTAGCGGCCAAGAGACCCAGTACTTC	CSASGQETQYF
-	-	TRBJ1-1	TRBV29-1	TGCAGCGCCCAGAGGGGAACGAACACTGAAGCTTTCTTT	CSAQRGTNTEAFF
-	-	TRBJ2-3	TRBV7-9	TGTGCCAGCAGCCCATCGGGGACGATCACAGATACGCAGTATTTT	CASSPSGTITDTQYF
-	-	TRBJ2-5	TRBV9	TGTGCCAGCAGCGTAGGATCGATGGCGGAGACCCAGTACTTC	CASSVGSMAETQYF
-	-	TRBJ1-5	TRBV7-9	TGTGCCAGCAGCTTAGCCACTGGTCAGGGCAATCAGCCCCAGCATTTT	CASSLATGQGNQPQHF
-	-	TRBJ2-6	TRBV5-1	TGCGCCAGCAGCCTGTGGACGGACTCTGGGGCCAACGTCCTGACTTTC	CASSLWTDSGANVLTF
TRBD1	-	TRBJ1-4	TRBV9	TGTGCCAGCAGCGAGGGGGCTGTTGCTAATGAAAAACTGTTTTTT	CASSEGAVANEKLFF
TRBD1	-	TRBJ1-5	TRBV6-1	TGTGCCAGCAGCTTTGGGACAGATTCAAATCAGCCCCAGCATTTT	CASSFGTDSNQPQHF
-	-	TRBJ2-7	TRBV6-6	TGTGCCAGCAGTTACTTAATCGGGCCTACCTACGAGCAGTACTTC	CASSYLIGPTYEQYF
-	-	TRBJ1-1	TRBV30	TGTGCCTGGAGCGCCCGGACTGAAGCTTTCTTT	CAWSARTEAFF
TRBD1	-	TRBJ1-5	TRBV4-2	TGTGCCAGCAGCCCCCCGGGACAGGGGACTTTTAAGTGCAATCAGCCCCAGCATTTT	CASSPPGQGTFKCNQPQHF
-	-	TRBJ2-1	TRBV3-1	TGTGCCAGCAGCCAAGATCGCAGCAGGGTATTCGATGAGCAGTTCTTC	CASSQDRSRVFDEQFF
-	once	TRBJ1-1	TRBV3-1	TGTGCCAGCAGCCATACAAAGAACACTGAAGCTTTCTTT	CASSHTKNTEAFF
-	-	TRBJ1-2	TRBV9	TGTGCCAGCAGCGTAGACACGAACTATGGCTACACCTTC	CASSVDTNYGYTF
TRBD2	-	TRBJ2-1	TRBV7-2	TGTGCCAGCAGCTTGGCGGGAGTTTACAATGAGCAGTTCTTC	CASSLAGVYNEQFF
-	once	TRBJ2-3	TRBV5-1	TGCGCCAGCAGCTTGGAGGCCAGAAGCACAGATACGCAGTATTTT	CASSLEARSTDTQYF
-	-	TRBJ2-5	TRBV7-9	TGTGCCAGCAGCCCTGATGGGAGCAGTAAAGAGACCCAGTACTTC	CASSPDGSSKETQYF
TRBD2	once	TRBJ2-1	TRBV20-1	TGCAGTGCTAGATCCGGGACTAGCGGGACAAATGAGCAGTTCTTC	CSARSGTSGTNEQFF
TRBD2	-	TRBJ2-5	TRBV12-5	TGTGCTAGTGGTTTGGGACTAGCGGGAGTTCGGGAGACCCAGTACTTC	CASGLGLAGVRETQYF
-	-	TRBJ2-5	TRBV30	TGTGCCTGGAAATCGGGAGCGGGCCAAGAGACCCAGTACTTC	CAWKSGAGQETQYF
-	-	TRBJ2-2	TRBV30	TGTGCCTGGAGTGTAGATCCTGCCGGGGAGCTGTTTTTT	CAWSVDPAGELFF
-	-	TRBJ1-2	TRBV28	TGTGCCAGCAGTTTCTTTAACCGGGCCCAAGGCAATGGCTACACCTTC	CASSFFNRAQGNGYTF
-	-	TRBJ2-4	TRBV15	TGTGCCACCAGCAGAGATCTGACTGTAGCCAAAAACATTCAGTACTTC	CATSRDLTVAKNIQYF
TRBD2	-	TRBJ2-5	TRBV4-1	TGCGCCAGCAGCCCCCTGACTAGCGGGGGAGAGACCCAGTACTTC	CASSPLTSGGETQYF
-	few	TRBJ1-1	TRBV2	TGTGCCAGCAGTGGACAGTTGAACACTGAAGCTTTCTTT	CASSGQLNTEAFF
TRBD1	-	TRBJ2-7	TRBV5-1	TGCGCCAGCAGCCGGACAGGGGGAGAGCAGTACTTC	CASSRTGGEQYF
-	-	TRBJ2-5	TRBV12-3/TRBV12-4	TGTGCCAGCGGGAGGGGGCAGTACCAAGAGACCCAGTACTTC	CASGRGQYQETQYF
TRBD2	-	TRBJ2-1	TRBV20-1	TGCAGTGCTATAGACGGGGGGAGCTCCTACAATGAGCAGTTCTTC	CSAIDGGSSYNEQFF
-	once	TRBJ2-1	TRBV12-3/TRBV12-4	TGTGCCAGCATGGCCCTCAATGAGCAGTTCTTC	CASMALNEQFF
TRBD1	-	TRBJ1-5	TRBV20-1	TGCAGTGCTGAACGACAGGGAAGGAATCAGCCCCAGCATTTT	CSAERQGRNQPQHF
-	-	TRBJ1-1	TRBV15	TGTGCCACCAGCTCAAGCAGGGTCGGGAACACTGAAGCTTTCTTT	CATSSSRVGNTEAFF
TRBD2	-	TRBJ2-1	TRBV9	TGTGCCAGCAGCGTAGTATCTAGCGGGAGGTATTTGAATGAGCAGTTCTTC	CASSVVSSGRYLNEQFF
-	-	TRBJ1-6	TRBV2	TGTGCCAGCAGCCTGACGGACGTACGAAATTCACCCCTCCACTTT	CASSLTDVRNSPLHF
-	few	TRBJ2-1	TRBV6-1	TGTGCCAGCGGGCGGGACTTGTACAATGAGCAGTTCTTC	CASGRDLYNEQFF
-	-	TRBJ2-5	TRBV12-3/TRBV12-4	TGTGCCAGCAGTTCGGGGGCAGGGAGAATTGAGACCCAGTACTTC	CASSSGAGRIETQYF
-	-	TRBJ1-1	TRBV29-1	TGCAGCGTTGGGACAGCTAGGAACACTGAAGCTTTCTTT	CSVGTARNTEAFF
TRBD2	-	TRBJ2-1	TRBV4-1	TGCGCCAGCAGCCAACAAAAAAGCGGGAGGGTGGACAATGAGCAGTTCTTC	CASSQQKSGRVDNEQFF
TRBD2	-	TRBJ2-3	TRBV2	TGTGCCAGCAATGCGGGAGGGCTATGGGTTGGCACAGATACGCAGTATTTT	CASNAGGLWVGTDTQYF
-	-	TRBJ2-5	TRBV5-6	TGTGCCAGCAGCTTGGTTGAAGCCCGGCAAGAGACCCAGTACTTC	CASSLVEARQETQYF
-	-	TRBJ2-5	TRBV21-1	TGTGCCATCAACCGACACAGGGCGGTAGAGACCCAGTACTTC	CAINRHRAVETQYF
-	-	TRBJ2-5	TRBV20-1	TGCAGTGCTCCGAACAGGGCTTTGACCCAGTACTTC	CSAPNRALTQYF
TRBD1	-	TRBJ2-3	TRBV10-3	TGTGCCTCAGGGGGACAGGGGGTAGGGGATACGCAGTATTTT	CASGGQGVGDTQYF
-	-	TRBJ1-6	TRBV29-1	TGCAGCGCTTCTCGGGGAGGAGGTTCACCCCTCCACTTT	CSASRGGGSPLHF
TRBD2	-	TRBJ2-5	TRBV28	TGTGCCAGCAGCGCCTTTCTAGCGGGGGACAAAGAGACCCAGTACTTC	CASSAFLAGDKETQYF
-	-	TRBJ1-1	TRBV9	TGTGCCAGCAGCGTAGAACCGATGAACACTGAAGCTTTCTTT	CASSVEPMNTEAFF
TRBD2	once	TRBJ2-2	TRBV18	TGTGCCAGCTCACCACTCGGACTAGCGGGGGCCATGAACACCGGGGAGCTGTTTTTT	CASSPLGLAGAMNTGELFF
-	-	TRBJ2-7	TRBV30	TGTGCCTGCCTCCCGCGAGAGCCGATCGCCTACGAGCAGTACTTC	CACLPREPIAYEQYF